Listed below are T cell receptor beta chains from one sample, sequenced in a study of shared clonotypes between healthy human individuals. The assay was immunoSEQ multiplex PCR, and TCRdb's table has in-frame clones only and misses some. The sample includes just under 350,000 clones, around four fifths of them seen just once. The sample taken for sequencing was memory CD4+ T cells sorted from blood. These receptors all stem from a young man in good health. CDR3s include the opening cysteine and the closing phenylalanine or tryptophan. The D gene is left open where the match is weak. Rows give clone size only sometimes, using once, few, many, or a class for an expanded clone.

TRBJ2-7 | NA | TRBV5-1 | TRBD2 | TGCGCCAGCAGACACGGGACTAGCAAATCAGAAGAGCAGTACTTC | CASRHGTSKSEEQYF
TRBJ2-1 | many | TRBV2 | NA | TGTGCCAGCTCTGTCCTCTCCTACAATGAGCAGTTCTTC | CASSVLSYNEQFF
TRBJ2-7 | NA | TRBV7-9 | NA | TGTGCCAGCAGCTTACAGGTGCCCTACGAGCAGTACTTC | CASSLQVPYEQYF
TRBJ2-3 | few | TRBV5-4 | NA | TGTGCCAGCAGCTTAGAGGGGGACGCCTCCACAGATACGCAGTATTTT | CASSLEGDASTDTQYF
TRBJ2-1 | once | TRBV25-1 | TRBD1 | TGTGCCAGCAGTGGAGCAGGGGGCACCACCTACAATGAGCAGTTCTTC | CASSGAGGTTYNEQFF
TRBJ2-7 | NA | TRBV21-1 | NA | TGTGCCAGCAGCAGCCCTGGTGCCGGCGGGCCCTACGAGCAGTACTTC | CASSSPGAGGPYEQYF
TRBJ2-1 | NA | TRBV27 | TRBD2 | TGTGCCAGCAGTTTAGGCGGGAGCTCCTACAATGAGCAGTTCTTC | CASSLGGSSYNEQFF
TRBJ2-3 | NA | TRBV5-1 | NA | TGCGCCAGCAGCCTCAGAGGGCTAGGAGCAGATACGCAGTATTTT | CASSLRGLGADTQYF
TRBJ1-1 | NA | TRBV10-1 | TRBD1 | TGCGCCAGCAGTGGGCAATTACCGGGACAGGGTGATGATGAAGCTTTCTTT | CASSGQLPGQGDDEAFF
TRBJ2-1 | few | TRBV7-8 | NA | TGTGCCAGCACCCCATACACTAGTTATACCTACAATGAGCAGTTCTTC | CASTPYTSYTYNEQFF
TRBJ2-3 | many | TRBV11-1 | TRBD2 | TGTGCCAGCACCCTGAGGACTAGCGGGTTCGATACGCAGTATTTT | CASTLRTSGFDTQYF
TRBJ2-2 | NA | TRBV5-4 | NA | TGTGCCAGCAGCTCGGACGCCGGGGAGCTGTTTTTT | CASSSDAGELFF
TRBJ2-2 | NA | TRBV7-2 | TRBD2 | TGTGCCAGCAGCTTAGGGGCTAGCGGGAGAGCGATCACCGGGGAGCTGTTTTTT | CASSLGASGRAITGELFF
TRBJ2-1 | NA | TRBV9 | NA | TGTGCCAGCAGCGTAGTCACCGAGGGCGGTGAGCAGTTCTTC | CASSVVTEGGEQFF